Listed below are T cell receptor beta chains from one sample, sequenced in a study of blood T cell repertoires in COVID-19. Generated by immunoSEQ multiplex PCR, the TCRdb table keeps only in-frame clones and is missing some. The repertoire holds about 110,000 clones, 87% seen once, with around 4.9% in the top ten. Sequenced sample: peripheral blood. These receptors were obtained from a human donor in a cohort sampled during active COVID-19. The CDR3 runs from the conserved cysteine through the conserved F or W. Fields, in order: D gene, clone size, J gene, V gene, CDR3 DNA, CDR3 protein. A D gene is named only where the DNA matches it firmly. Rows give clone size only sometimes, using once, few, many, or a class for an expanded clone.

D gene: NA
clone size: NA
J gene: TRBJ1-1
V gene: TRBV6-2/TRBV6-3
CDR3 DNA: TGTGCCAGCAGTTACCCACAGGGAAGGGCTGAAGCTTTCTTT
CDR3 protein: CASSYPQGRAEAFF

D gene: TRBD1
clone size: NA
J gene: TRBJ1-2
V gene: TRBV19
CDR3 DNA: TGTGCCAGTAGTCCCACCGGGACAGCGTTCTATGGCTACACCTTC
CDR3 protein: CASSPTGTAFYGYTF

D gene: TRBD1
clone size: NA
J gene: TRBJ1-4
V gene: TRBV3-1/TRBV3-2
CDR3 DNA: TGTGCCAGCAGCCGACAGGGGATTTTTACTAATGAAAAACTGTTTTTT
CDR3 protein: CASSRQGIFTNEKLFF

D gene: TRBD1
clone size: NA
J gene: TRBJ1-2
V gene: TRBV7-9
CDR3 DNA: TGTGCCAGCAGCTACAGGGGGGCTAACTATGGCTACACCTTC
CDR3 protein: CASSYRGANYGYTF

D gene: TRBD1
clone size: NA
J gene: TRBJ2-7
V gene: TRBV6-6
CDR3 DNA: TGTGCCAGCAGTAAAGGACAGGGGGTCCACGAGCAGTACTTC
CDR3 protein: CASSKGQGVHEQYF

D gene: NA
clone size: NA
J gene: TRBJ2-7
V gene: TRBV10-3
CDR3 DNA: TGTGCCATCAGTGACTCGGGAGCCAGCTACGAGCAGTACTTC
CDR3 protein: CAISDSGASYEQYF

D gene: NA
clone size: NA
J gene: TRBJ2-3
V gene: TRBV5-1
CDR3 DNA: TGCGCCAGCAGCTTGGGTGGAGAAAGCACAGATACGCAGTATTTT
CDR3 protein: CASSLGGESTDTQYF

D gene: TRBD1
clone size: NA
J gene: TRBJ2-7
V gene: TRBV7-2
CDR3 DNA: TGTGCCAGCACCTCTGGGACAGGGACCTACGAGCAGTACTTC
CDR3 protein: CASTSGTGTYEQYF

D gene: TRBD1
clone size: NA
J gene: TRBJ2-5
V gene: TRBV29-1
CDR3 DNA: TGCAGCGTTGCCCAGGGGGCCCAAGAGACCCAGTACTTC
CDR3 protein: CSVAQGAQETQYF

D gene: NA
clone size: NA
J gene: TRBJ2-5
V gene: TRBV7-7
CDR3 DNA: TGTGCTAGCAGCTTAGCCAGCCAAGAGACCCAGTACTTC
CDR3 protein: CASSLASQETQYF

D gene: TRBD2
clone size: NA
J gene: TRBJ2-1
V gene: TRBV7-2
CDR3 DNA: TGTGCCAGCAGCTGGGGACTAGCGGGGGCGGGTGAGCAGTTCTTC
CDR3 protein: CASSWGLAGAGEQFF

D gene: TRBD1
clone size: NA
J gene: TRBJ1-4
V gene: TRBV9
CDR3 DNA: TGTGCCAGCAGCCACTCCCAGACAGGGGACGAAAAACTGTTTTTT
CDR3 protein: CASSHSQTGDEKLFF

D gene: TRBD2
clone size: NA
J gene: TRBJ2-5
V gene: TRBV6-1
CDR3 DNA: TGTGCCAGCAGTGAAAATAGTGGGGGGGGTACCCAGTACTTC
CDR3 protein: CASSENSGGGTQYF

D gene: NA
clone size: NA
J gene: TRBJ2-3
V gene: TRBV4-1
CDR3 DNA: TGCGCCAGCAGCCAAGTGCCGGGAGGCACAGATACGCAGTATTTT
CDR3 protein: CASSQVPGGTDTQYF

D gene: NA
clone size: few
J gene: TRBJ1-2
V gene: TRBV12-3/TRBV12-4
CDR3 DNA: TGTGCCAGCAGCCCGACTAGTCCTGGCTACACCTTC
CDR3 protein: CASSPTSPGYTF

D gene: TRBD2
clone size: NA
J gene: TRBJ2-2
V gene: TRBV28
CDR3 DNA: TGTGCCAGCATCATCGGGACTAGGGGGGCCGGCGGGGAGCTGTTTTTT
CDR3 protein: CASIIGTRGAGGELFF

D gene: TRBD1
clone size: NA
J gene: TRBJ1-6
V gene: TRBV7-9
CDR3 DNA: TGTGCCAGCAGCTCGCGGGACAGGATGAGTTCACCCCTCCACTTT
CDR3 protein: CASSSRDRMSSPLHF

D gene: NA
clone size: NA
J gene: TRBJ2-2
V gene: TRBV7-8
CDR3 DNA: TGTGCCAGCAGCTTACGCCCCCGGGGATCCGGGGAGCTGTTTTTT
CDR3 protein: CASSLRPRGSGELFF

D gene: NA
clone size: NA
J gene: TRBJ1-4
V gene: TRBV11-2
CDR3 DNA: TGTGCCAGCAGCTTTAGTCCCAGGGAGGGTGAAAAACTGTTTTTT
CDR3 protein: CASSFSPREGEKLFF

D gene: TRBD1
clone size: NA
J gene: TRBJ1-1
V gene: TRBV19
CDR3 DNA: TGTGCCCCCAGCGGACAGGACACTGAAGCTTTCTTT
CDR3 protein: CAPSGQDTEAFF

D gene: NA
clone size: NA
J gene: TRBJ2-1
V gene: TRBV6-2/TRBV6-3
CDR3 DNA: TGTGCCAGCAGTTACGGGGGACACCAAAATGAGCAGTTCTTC
CDR3 protein: CASSYGGHQNEQFF

D gene: NA
clone size: NA
J gene: TRBJ2-7
V gene: TRBV5-1
CDR3 DNA: TGCGCCAGCAGCGCAGACAGGGAGCAGTACTTC
CDR3 protein: CASSADREQYF

D gene: NA
clone size: NA
J gene: TRBJ2-3
V gene: TRBV10-3
CDR3 DNA: TGTGCCATCAGTGAAGCATTGGCTAGTTTAAGTCCGGATACGCAGTATTTT
CDR3 protein: CAISEALASLSPDTQYF

D gene: NA
clone size: NA
J gene: TRBJ2-7
V gene: TRBV5-6
CDR3 DNA: TGTGCCAGCAGCAGCCAACCCGGGTCTCGGATATACGAGCAGTACTTC
CDR3 protein: CASSSQPGSRIYEQYF

D gene: NA
clone size: NA
J gene: TRBJ1-5
V gene: TRBV5-4
CDR3 DNA: TGTGCCAGCAGCTTTGGGACAAATAGCAATCAGCCCCAGCATTTT
CDR3 protein: CASSFGTNSNQPQHF

D gene: NA
clone size: NA
J gene: TRBJ1-2
V gene: TRBV6-5
CDR3 DNA: TGTGCCAGCAGTTCCGCGCAGGGAAACTATGGCTACACCTTC
CDR3 protein: CASSSAQGNYGYTF

D gene: TRBD2
clone size: NA
J gene: TRBJ2-3
V gene: TRBV28
CDR3 DNA: TGTGCCAGCAGATTAAGGACTAGCGGGAGGGTGCCAGATACGCAGTATTTT
CDR3 protein: CASRLRTSGRVPDTQYF

D gene: NA
clone size: NA
J gene: TRBJ2-3
V gene: TRBV7-9
CDR3 DNA: TGTGCCAGCAGCCGTGTCGGCACAGATACGCAGTATTTT
CDR3 protein: CASSRVGTDTQYF

D gene: TRBD1
clone size: NA
J gene: TRBJ1-2
V gene: TRBV10-3
CDR3 DNA: TGTGCCATCAGTCCCGGGACAGGGTTAGGTAACTATGGCTACACCTTC
CDR3 protein: CAISPGTGLGNYGYTF

D gene: TRBD1
clone size: NA
J gene: TRBJ1-6
V gene: TRBV6-5
CDR3 DNA: TGTGCCAGCAGTCGCGAGGGGACAGGGGGATCACCCCTCCACTTT
CDR3 protein: CASSREGTGGSPLHF

D gene: TRBD1
clone size: NA
J gene: TRBJ2-7
V gene: TRBV6-6
CDR3 DNA: TGTGCCAGCAGTTACGGTCAGGGGGCAGGCGAGCAGTACTTC
CDR3 protein: CASSYGQGAGEQYF

D gene: NA
clone size: NA
J gene: TRBJ1-6
V gene: TRBV6-1
CDR3 DNA: TGTGCCAGCAGTGATCCGGGACATACTAATTCACCCCTCCACTTT
CDR3 protein: CASSDPGHTNSPLHF

D gene: NA
clone size: NA
J gene: TRBJ2-1
V gene: TRBV10-3
CDR3 DNA: TGTGCCATCAGTCAGGGACATGTGAGAAGGTATGAGCAGTTCTTC
CDR3 protein: CAISQGHVRRYEQFF

D gene: NA
clone size: NA
J gene: TRBJ1-5
V gene: TRBV30
CDR3 DNA: TGTGCCTGGAGTGTACAGCGCAATCAGCCCCAGCATTTT
CDR3 protein: CAWSVQRNQPQHF

D gene: TRBD1
clone size: NA
J gene: TRBJ1-5
V gene: TRBV25-1
CDR3 DNA: TGTGCCAGCAGTGGCGGGACAGGAAAATATCAGCCCCAGCATTTT
CDR3 protein: CASSGGTGKYQPQHF

D gene: NA
clone size: NA
J gene: TRBJ1-2
V gene: TRBV24-1
CDR3 DNA: TGTGCCACCAGTGACCGACTGGAGGGCTACACCTTC
CDR3 protein: CATSDRLEGYTF

D gene: TRBD2
clone size: NA
J gene: TRBJ2-3
V gene: TRBV9
CDR3 DNA: TGTGCCAGCAGCTCCGGGACTAGCGCTTCCACAGATACGCAGTATTTT
CDR3 protein: CASSSGTSASTDTQYF

D gene: NA
clone size: NA
J gene: TRBJ1-3
V gene: TRBV7-9
CDR3 DNA: TGTGCCAGCAGTCCAAGAGGGGGTTCGGGAAACACCATATATTTT
CDR3 protein: CASSPRGGSGNTIYF

D gene: NA
clone size: NA
J gene: TRBJ2-2
V gene: TRBV7-2
CDR3 DNA: TGTGCCAGCAGCTTAGACAGGGACACCGGGGAGCTGTTTTTT
CDR3 protein: CASSLDRDTGELFF

D gene: NA
clone size: NA
J gene: TRBJ1-2
V gene: TRBV30
CDR3 DNA: TGTGCCTGGAGTGTGGCAGGGGAGATCTATGGCTACACCTTC
CDR3 protein: CAWSVAGEIYGYTF

D gene: NA
clone size: NA
J gene: TRBJ2-3
V gene: TRBV4-2
CDR3 DNA: TGTGCCAGCAGCCAAGATTCGGACTATTCGGGCGCAGATACGCAGTATTTT
CDR3 protein: CASSQDSDYSGADTQYF

D gene: TRBD1
clone size: once
J gene: TRBJ1-2
V gene: TRBV29-1
CDR3 DNA: TGCAGCGATCGGACAGGCTTCTATGGCTACACCTTC
CDR3 protein: CSDRTGFYGYTF

D gene: TRBD2
clone size: once
J gene: TRBJ2-1
V gene: TRBV19
CDR3 DNA: TGTGCCAGTTACGAAGGTACGGGAGGGGTTCGTCGGGAGCAGTTCTTC
CDR3 protein: CASYEGTGGVRREQFF

D gene: TRBD1
clone size: once
J gene: TRBJ1-4
V gene: TRBV28
CDR3 DNA: TGTGCCAGCAGATCCGGACAGGGGAGGGAAAAACTGTTTTTT
CDR3 protein: CASRSGQGREKLFF

D gene: NA
clone size: NA
J gene: TRBJ2-5
V gene: TRBV7-9
CDR3 DNA: TGTGCCAGCAGCTACCTACAAGAGACCCAGTACTTC
CDR3 protein: CASSYLQETQYF

D gene: NA
clone size: NA
J gene: TRBJ1-5
V gene: TRBV2
CDR3 DNA: TGTGCCAGCAGGCCCGCCCCAGCAGGTAGCAATCAGCCCCAGCATTTT
CDR3 protein: CASRPAPAGSNQPQHF

D gene: NA
clone size: NA
J gene: TRBJ1-6
V gene: TRBV3-1/TRBV3-2
CDR3 DNA: TGTGCCAGCAGCCAAGGGCCCCAGGGTAATTCACCCCTCCACTTT
CDR3 protein: CASSQGPQGNSPLHF

D gene: NA
clone size: NA
J gene: TRBJ2-1
V gene: TRBV4-1
CDR3 DNA: TGCGCCAGCAGCCAAGGGGCCGGACTAAGCAATGAGCAGTTCTTC
CDR3 protein: CASSQGAGLSNEQFF